This T cell receptor (beta chain) comes out of a study of blood T cell repertoires in COVID-19. At the level of the study: The samples span acute and convalescent COVID-19 from the United States, Italy and Spain.

Using immunoSEQ multiplex PCR, the repertoire was profiled, and TCRdb retains in-frame clones only, with some absent. The profile shows tens of thousands of clones, around 87% of them singletons. The CDR3 runs 15 residues. The germline V gene has CDR1 MDHEN and CDR2 SYDVKM. V was clipped by 5 bases and J by 4 bases, with 15 bases between them. The chain carries TRBV28 and TRBJ2-1, with D maybe TRBD2 (6 bases). The sequenced sample consisted of peripheral blood. The clonotype originates from a human donor with acute or convalescent COVID-19. The donor label of this sample is uncertain. CDR3 nucleotide sequence: TGTGCCAGCAGTCCCGTGAGGGGAGGTTACAATGAGCAGTTCTTC. Protein sequence: CASSPVRGGYNEQFF.